What follows describes a single T cell receptor (beta chain). What it binds is not known. These data belong to a study of T-cell memory formation after mild COVID-19. The CDR3 spans 15 residues. Trimming left V 2 bases short and J 5 bases short, with 16 bases between. Germline-derived CDR1 and CDR2 are SGHRS and YFSETQ. The study, taken as a whole, reports: Clones contracting over day 15 to 85 were CD4/CD8 balanced, with later expanders leaning CD4+. Clones which contracted sat mainly in CM and EM if CD4+, and in EMRA if CD8+.

Researchers used 5'RACE with constant-segment primers to make TCR alpha and TCR beta cDNA libraries that carry sample barcodes and UMIs. Via MiXCR, TCRdb re-called the 5' RACE reads, giving one row per CDR3 protein. The table has just under 150,000 distinct CDR3 sequences, approximately 6% seen once. The material sequenced was PBMCs or a T cell subset sorted from them (not recorded which). The chain uses TRBV5-1 and TRBJ2-5; no definite D call. The origin of this receptor is an adult woman who had mild COVID-19 (a few samples of this study predate the infection). Cell type and time point are not known. The CDR3 DNA sequence: TGCGCCAGCAGCTTCGGTGACGGAGTGGGGGAGACCCAGTACTTC. Translation: CASSFGDGVGETQYF. Full variable domain (remainder filled in from reference TRBV5-1 and TRBJ2-5): KAGVTQTPRYLIKTRGQQVTLSCSPISGHRSVSWYQQTPGQGLQFLFEYFSETQRNKGNFPGRFSGRQFSNSRSEMNVSTLELGDSALYLCASSFGDGVGETQYFGPGTRLLVL.